The 32 T cell receptor beta chains below were found in one sample sequenced in a study of cytomegalovirus exposure and HLA in healthy donors. PCR was performed using 60 Vbeta and 13 Jbeta primers. This table comes from immunoSEQ multiplex PCR, and its TCRdb copy is limited to in-frame clones, with some not included. The sample totals 90,000 to 100,000 clones. Sequenced: PBMCs. All receptors come from a woman aged 25 to 39 in good health and CMV-seronegative.

The chain links TRBV10-3 to TRBJ1-2, with D possibly TRBD1 on 5 matching bases. The germline V gene encodes CDR1 ENHRY and CDR2 SYGVKD. With 6 bases removed from V and 6 bases from J, the gap between germline ends came to 14 bases. CDR3 size: 13 residues. The DNA for the CDR3 is TGTGCCATCAGGCGGGACCTCCCCAATGGCTACACCTTC. This translates into CAIRRDLPNGYTF.

The V call is TRBV10-3, the J call TRBJ2-3; 9 bases are a match to TRBD1. Per the germline V gene, CDR1 is ENHRY and CDR2 is SYGVKD. This CDR3 is built from 15 residues. Trimming at V came to 7 bases and at J to 1 base, leaving 6 bases not matched to a gene. CDR3 coding DNA: TGTGCCATCATGGACGGGACAGGGCGCACAGATACGCAGTATTTT. Translated: CAIMDGTGRTDTQYF.

The V gene is TRBV7-8, the J gene TRBJ2-7, with a tentative D call TRBD2 (7 bases). V was pared by 1 base and J by 5 bases, with 15 bases between. The CDR3 length is 15 residues. Germline V CDR1 and CDR2: SGHVS, FQNEAQ. CDR3 in DNA: TGTGCCAGCAGCTTAGATGGGAGGGGGACTGACGAGCAGTACTTC. Translating it yields CASSLDGRGTDEQYF.

CDR3 loop: CATATVRGSYEQYF. In DNA form, the CDR3 reads TGTGCCACCGCCACGGTGCGGGGCTCCTACGAGCAGTACTTC. V and J are TRBV2 and TRBJ2-7; D might be TRBD2 (6 bases). The CDR3 consists of 14 residues. V was pared by 10 bases and J by 0 bases, with 16 bases between. Germline values: CDR1 SNHLY, CDR2 FYNNEI.

The V and J genes are TRBV5-4 and TRBJ2-5; the D gene is possibly TRBD1 (6 bases). This CDR3 is built from 15 residues. In germline, CDR1 is SGHNT, CDR2 YYREEE (reference sequence). The V end was cut by 0 bases, the J end by 5 bases, with 14 bases between. The DNA of the CDR3 is TGTGCCAGCAGCTTGGTTCAGGGGAGTATGGAGACCCAGTACTTC. Protein: CASSLVQGSMETQYF.

The rearrangement links TRBV7-9 to TRBJ2-7; D perhaps matches TRBD1 (6 bases). There are 15 residues in the CDR3. V was cut by 4 bases and J by 0 bases, with 13 bases left in between. Germline assignment: CDR1 SEHNR and CDR2 FQNEAQ (reference sequence). The CDR3 DNA reads TGTGCCAGCAGCTCTCCGGACAGAAACTCCTACGAGCAGTACTTC. Its protein is CASSSPDRNSYEQYF.

The rearrangement links TRBV6-6 to TRBJ2-7; no definite D call. Trimming cost V 8 bases and J 0 bases, with 17 bases left between them. Germline V gene sequence: CDR1 MNHNY, CDR2 SVGAGI (reference sequence). The CDR3 has 15 amino acids. CDR3 loop: CASGLRQVFSYEQYF. For the CDR3, the DNA is TGTGCCAGCGGGCTCCGGCAGGTGTTCTCCTACGAGCAGTACTTC.

The chain carries TRBV6-1 and TRBJ1-1; TRBD1 agrees at 7 bases. In germline, CDR1 is MNHNS, CDR2 SASEGT. V dropped 7 bases and J dropped 6; count of bases not matched to a gene: 8. The CDR3 runs to 13 residues. CDR3 sequence reads: CASIRQGEAEAFF. The CDR3 nucleotides read TGTGCCAGCATCCGGCAGGGGGAGGCTGAAGCTTTCTTT.

CDR3 sequence reads: CASSRSSGSSDTQYF. The CDR3 bases are TGTGCCAGTTCGCGGTCTAGCGGGAGTTCAGATACGCAGTATTTT. The rearrangement uses TRBV19 and TRBJ2-3; 10 bases match TRBD2. The CDR3 is 15 amino acids. Trimming cost V 8 bases and J 4 bases; bases outside gene matches: 9. Per the germline V gene, CDR1 is LNHDA and CDR2 is SQIVND (reference sequence). The full variable domain, rest sourced from reference TRBV19 and TRBJ2-3, is DGGITQSPKYLFRKEGQNVTLSCEQNLNHDAMYWYRQDPGQGLRLIYYSQIVNDFQKGDIAEGYSVSREKKESFPLTVTSAQKNPTAFYLCASSRSSGSSDTQYFGPGTRLTVL.

The chain links TRBV15 to TRBJ1-2; possible D gene TRBD1, 5 bases. The germline V gene has CDR1 LNHNV and CDR2 YYDKDF (reference sequence). V was pared by 6 bases and J by 2 bases, with 10 bases between. The CDR3 is made up of 13 amino acids. The CDR3 nucleotides are TGTGCCACCAGTGCAGGGCGGAACTATGGCTACACCTTC. As protein: CATSAGRNYGYTF.

The rearrangement joins TRBV19 to TRBJ1-1, with a tentative D call TRBD1 (6 bases). This CDR3 is 14 amino acids long. V was pared by 3 bases and J by 5 bases, with 13 bases between. The germline CDR1 and CDR2 sequences are LNHDA and SQIVND (reference sequence). Written as DNA, the CDR3 is TGTGCCAGTAGTATCCTGGGGGCGAGGACTGAAGCTTTCTTT. It specifies CASSILGARTEAFF.

The chain recombines TRBV11-3 with TRBJ2-3; TRBD2 agrees at 10 bases. The junction had 5 bases not matched to a gene; V was cut back by 5 bases and J by 3 bases. There are 15 residues in the CDR3. Germline loops: CDR1 SGHNT, CDR2 YENEEA. DNA for the CDR3: TGTGCCAGCAGCACCGGACTAGCGGAGACAGATACGCAGTATTTT. This translates into CASSTGLAETDTQYF.

The chain combines TRBV7-2 with TRBJ1-1, with 7 nucleotides matching TRBD1. This CDR3 has 14 amino acids. Trimming took 4 bases from V and 10 from J; bases not matched to a gene: 12. Per germline, CDR1 SGHTA and CDR2 FQGNSA. Here the CDR3 reads CASSSISTGVGAFF. CDR3 bases: TGTGCCAGCAGCTCGATAAGCACAGGGGTTGGAGCTTTCTTT.

The chain is built from TRBV11-3 and TRBJ2-3, with D perhaps TRBD2 (6 bases). The CDR3 spans 14 residues. Germline values: CDR1 SGHNT, CDR2 YENEEA. Trimming left V 5 bases short and J 6 bases short, with 15 bases between. The DNA for the CDR3 is TGTGCCAGCAGCCTAGGACTACTGTCGGATACGCAGTATTTT. This translates into CASSLGLLSDTQYF.

This CDR3 reads CASSLADYTGELFF. DNA for the CDR3: TGTGCCAGCAGCTTAGCTGACTACACCGGGGAGCTGTTTTTT. The rearrangement joins TRBV7-8 to TRBJ2-2; no reliable D call. This CDR3 has 14 amino acids. V shed 0 bases and J shed 3 bases, with 5 bases lying between them. CDR1 is SGHVS, CDR2 FQNEAQ, per germline.

This rearrangement joins TRBV28 to TRBJ2-5; D is perhaps TRBD1 (5 bases). Germline CDR1 reads MDHEN; CDR2 reads SYDVKM. V was clipped by 2 bases and J by 5 bases, with 15 bases between them. CDR3 length equals 15 residues. CDR3 sequence: CASSLRAGLRETQYF. The DNA for the CDR3 is TGTGCCAGCAGTTTAAGGGCAGGGTTACGGGAGACCCAGTACTTC.

The chain couples TRBV7-9 to TRBJ1-2; D may be TRBD1 (5 bases). Between the trimmed V and J ends, which lost 5 bases and 6 bases, there was a span of 13 bases. Germline V gene lookup returns CDR1 SEHNR and CDR2 FQNEAQ (reference sequence). This CDR3 has 13 residues. The CDR3 DNA is TGTGCCAGCAGCCCAGGGTTAGCTGATGGCTACACCTTC. Protein: CASSPGLADGYTF.

This rearrangement joins TRBV11-3 to TRBJ2-5; D is unclear. This CDR3 has 12 residues. Germline V gene lookup returns CDR1 SGHNT and CDR2 YENEEA. Trimming stripped 4 bases from V and 0 bases from J, with 3 bases between. DNA for the CDR3: TGTGCCAGCAGCTCTAACCAAGAGACCCAGTACTTC. Amino acids: CASSSNQETQYF.

V is TRBV7-2 and J is TRBJ2-1; TRBD1 matches at 11 bases. Looked up from germline, CDR1 is SGHTA and CDR2 is FQGNSA. This CDR3 has 14 residues. With 3 bases clipped from V and 7 bases from J, the junction kept 2 bases outside the gene matches. The CDR3 sequence: CASSFGQGANEQFF. The CDR3 DNA sequence: TGTGCCAGCAGCTTCGGACAGGGGGCAAATGAGCAGTTCTTC.

The rearrangement uses TRBV5-1 and TRBJ1-3; 7 nucleotides agree with TRBD1. The CDR3 has 16 residues. V lost 0 bases and J lost 3; bases outside the gene matches: 6. Per germline, CDR1 SGHRS and CDR2 YFSETQ. CDR3 in DNA: TGCGCCAGCAGCTTGGCGGGACAGCAGCGTGGAAACACCATATATTTT. This translates into CASSLAGQQRGNTIYF.

V usage is TRBV7-9 and J usage is TRBJ2-7; 7 positions match TRBD2. The ends lost 1 base at V and 3 bases at J; junction bases unmatched: 15. Germline V gene sequence: CDR1 SEHNR, CDR2 FQNEAQ (reference sequence). This CDR3 is built from 18 residues. The CDR3: CASSLGDSGRRADYEQYF. CDR3 coding DNA: TGTGCCAGCAGCTTAGGGGATAGCGGGCGCCGGGCGGACTACGAGCAGTACTTC.

The DNA for the CDR3 is TGTGCCAGTAGTATCGGGGTAGCGAACACTGAAGCTTTCTTT. It translates to CASSIGVANTEAFF. The chain combines TRBV19 with TRBJ1-1; D is undetermined. The CDR3 consists of 14 residues. Trimming removed 3 bases at V and 1 base at J, with 9 bases between. Germline-derived CDR1 and CDR2 are LNHDA and SQIVND (reference sequence).

The chain recombines TRBV5-1 with TRBJ2-5; 13 bases map to TRBD2. The CDR3 length is 16 residues. Trimming cost V 3 bases and J 1 base; bases outside gene matches: 3. Germline V gene data show CDR1 as SGHRS and CDR2 as YFSETQ. For the CDR3, the DNA is TGCGCCAGCAGCTCGGGACTAGCGGGGATCCAAGAGACCCAGTACTTC. Its translation: CASSSGLAGIQETQYF.

The chain couples TRBV5-1 to TRBJ2-5; a possible D gene is TRBD2 (6 bases). CDR3 size: 14 residues. V lost 5 bases and J lost 2, with 13 bases in between. Germline V gene data show CDR1 as SGHRS and CDR2 as YFSETQ. The CDR3 sequence is CASSQAGSQETQYF. CDR3 nucleotide sequence: TGCGCCAGCAGTCAGGCGGGATCTCAAGAGACCCAGTACTTC.

The chain combines TRBV19 with TRBJ2-7; perhaps TRBD2 as D (5 bases). The V gene's germline CDR1 is LNHDA and CDR2 SQIVND (reference sequence). Trimming shortened V by 3 bases and J by 5 bases, and 11 bases separated the two germline ends. CDR3 length: 13 residues. CDR3 sequence (DNA): TGTGCCAGTAGTATTGGCATGAGGGACGAGCAGTACTTC. It translates to CASSIGMRDEQYF.

The chain couples TRBV13 to TRBJ1-4; perhaps TRBD1 as D (6 bases). CDR3 size: 16 residues. The V end lost 5 bases, the J end lost 0 bases, and 13 bases lay between the germline ends. Germline CDR1 reads PRHDT; CDR2 reads FYEKMQ (reference sequence). The CDR3 sequence is CASSLGQFATNEKLFF. CDR3 sequence (DNA): TGTGCCAGCAGCCTCGGACAGTTCGCAACTAATGAAAAACTGTTTTTT. The complete variable domain, with remaining parts taken from reference TRBV13 and TRBJ1-4, reads AAGVIQSPRHLIKEKRETATLKCYPIPRHDTVYWYQQGPGQDPQFLISFYEKMQSDKGSIPDRFSAQQFSDYHSELNMSSLELGDSALYFCASSLGQFATNEKLFFGSGTQLSVL.

Points on this clone: Other DNA sequences in this sample translate to the same CDR3. This chain uses TRBV28 with TRBJ2-2; possibly TRBD1 for D (5 bases). The CDR3 consists of 16 residues. V gave up 5 bases and J gave up 4 bases, with 17 bases separating them. Germline loops: CDR1 MDHEN, CDR2 SYDVKM. The CDR3 DNA reads TGTGCCAGCAGTCGAAGGCAGGGTATAACCACCGGGGAGCTGTTTTTT. Amino acid sequence: CASSRRQGITTGELFF.

The V call is TRBV6-5, the J call TRBJ2-7; 10 nucleotides agree with TRBD1. The junction had 3 bases not matched to a gene; V was cut back by 2 bases and J by 2 bases. The CDR3 is made up of 15 amino acids. Germline CDR1 and CDR2: MNHEY and SVGAGI. The DNA of the CDR3 is TGTGCCAGCAGTTACGGGGGGACAGGGGCCTACGAGCAGTACTTC. This sequence encodes CASSYGGTGAYEQYF.

The gene calls are TRBV19 and TRBJ2-5, with TRBD2 as a possible D gene (6 bases). CDR3 length: 13 residues. Germline V gene data show CDR1 as LNHDA and CDR2 as SQIVND (reference sequence). V dropped 7 bases and J dropped 5 bases, with 14 bases sitting between them. CDR3 residues: CASTRYAGETQYF. The CDR3 coding sequence is TGTGCCAGTACCCGATACGCGGGGGAGACCCAGTACTTC.

This chain links TRBV7-9 with TRBJ2-7; 7 nucleotides line up with TRBD1. Per the germline V gene, CDR1 is SEHNR and CDR2 is FQNEAQ (reference sequence). V trimming: 1 base; J trimming: 2 bases; junction bases outside the gene matches: 2. The CDR3 is made up of 14 amino acids. The CDR3: CASSLGGGPYEQYF. CDR3 bases: TGTGCCAGCAGCTTAGGAGGGGGCCCCTACGAGCAGTACTTC. Filled out from reference TRBV7-9 and TRBJ2-7, the complete variable domain reads DTGVSQNPRHKITKRGQNVTFRCDPISEHNRLYWYRQTLGQGPEFLTYFQNEAQLEKSRLLSDRFSAERPKGSFSTLEIQRTEQGDSAMYLCASSLGGGPYEQYFGPGTRLTVT.

This sequence joins TRBV7-9 and TRBJ2-3; D remains ambiguous. The ends were cut back, 5 bases at V and 1 base at J, with 16 bases in the middle. CDR1 is SEHNR and CDR2 is FQNEAQ in the germline V gene (reference sequence). CDR3 size: 16 residues. The DNA for the CDR3 is TGTGCCAGCAGCCGGTACCCGGCTCAGGGCACAGATACGCAGTATTTT. Translated: CASSRYPAQGTDTQYF.

The chain links TRBV27 to TRBJ2-2; 8 nucleotides line up with TRBD1. This CDR3 is built from 14 residues. The junction had 5 bases not matched to a gene; V was cut back by 5 bases and J by 6 bases. Germline CDR1 and CDR2: MNHEY and SMNVEV (reference sequence). The DNA of the CDR3 is TGTGCCAGCAGTCCCGGACAGGGCTCCGGGGAGCTGTTTTTT. Translation: CASSPGQGSGELFF.